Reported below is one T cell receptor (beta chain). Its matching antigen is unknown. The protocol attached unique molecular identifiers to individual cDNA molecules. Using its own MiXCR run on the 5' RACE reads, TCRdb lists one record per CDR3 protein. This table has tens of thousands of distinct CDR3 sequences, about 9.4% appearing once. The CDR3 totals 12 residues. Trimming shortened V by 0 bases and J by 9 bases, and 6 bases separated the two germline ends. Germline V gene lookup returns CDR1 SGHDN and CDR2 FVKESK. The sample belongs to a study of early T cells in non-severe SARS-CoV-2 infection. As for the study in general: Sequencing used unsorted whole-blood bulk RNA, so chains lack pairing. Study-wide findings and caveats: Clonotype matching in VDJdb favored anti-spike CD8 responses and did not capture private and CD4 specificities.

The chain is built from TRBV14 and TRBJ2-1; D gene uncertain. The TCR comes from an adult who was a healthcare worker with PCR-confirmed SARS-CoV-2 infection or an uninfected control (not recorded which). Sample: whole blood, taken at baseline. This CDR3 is CASSQDWGEQFF. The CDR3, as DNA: TGTGCCAGCAGCCAAGATTGGGGTGAGCAGTTCTTC.